One and the same sample provided the 8 T cell receptor beta chains below, sequenced in a study of blood T cell repertoires in COVID-19. Generated by immunoSEQ multiplex PCR, the TCRdb table keeps only in-frame clones and is missing some. The data hold about 140,000 clones, with around 86% observed a single time. The sample consisted of peripheral blood. These receptor sequences come from a human donor in a cohort sampled during active COVID-19.

V and J are TRBV23-1 and TRBJ1-4, with a weak D call TRBD1 (5 bases). TRBV23-1 is an open reading frame, and its role is uncertain. The CDR3 loop spans 14 amino acids. The V and J ends lost 2 bases and 6 bases respectively, with 10 bases between them. The CDR3 region is CASSQAREDEKLFF. The DNA of the CDR3 is TGCGCCAGCAGTCAAGCCAGGGAGGATGAAAAACTGTTTTTT.

V usage is TRBV28 and J usage is TRBJ2-7; 9 bases line up with TRBD2. The CDR3 consists of 14 residues. V trimming: 7 bases; J trimming: 10 bases; junction bases outside the gene matches: 14. In germline, CDR1 is MDHEN, CDR2 SYDVKM. CDR3 residues: CASTDSGSPPRQYF. The DNA of the CDR3 is TGTGCCAGCACGGATAGCGGGAGCCCTCCCCGACAGTACTTC.

The rearrangement links TRBV7-2 to TRBJ2-7, with TRBD2 matching 13 bases. With V trimmed by 4 bases and J by 3 bases, 3 bases remained unmatched. Germline V gene lookup returns CDR1 SGHTA and CDR2 FQGNSA. The length of the CDR3 is 15 residues. The CDR3 bases are TGTGCCAGCAGCTACCGGACTAGCGGGGGCTACGAGCAGTACTTC. Its translation: CASSYRTSGGYEQYF. The entire variable domain, with the rest obtained from reference TRBV7-2 and TRBJ2-7, is as follows: GAGVSQSPSNKVTEKGKDVELRCDPISGHTALYWYRQSLGQGLEFLIYFQGNSAPDKSGLPSDRFSAERTGGSVSTLTIQRTQQEDSAVYLCASSYRTSGGYEQYFGPGTRLTVT.

This chain links TRBV4-3 with TRBJ1-2; TRBD1 matches 8 bases. The CDR3 is made up of 14 amino acids. Germline V gives CDR1 LGHNA, CDR2 YSLEER. V lost 5 bases and J lost 5; bases outside the gene matches: 7. CDR3 bases: TGCGCCAGCAGCGAATCCGGGACAGGTTATGGCTACACCTTC. Its protein is CASSESGTGYGYTF.

The chain carries TRBV7-2 and TRBJ2-7; 8 bases map to TRBD2. This CDR3 has 15 amino acids. CDR1 is SGHTA and CDR2 is FQGNSA in the germline V gene. V gave up 3 bases and J gave up 3 bases; unmatched junction bases: 7. The CDR3 DNA follows: TGTGCCAGCAGCTTCTTAGCGGGAAAAATCTACGAGCAGTACTTC. Its translation: CASSFLAGKIYEQYF.

This chain links TRBV19 with TRBJ2-3; maybe TRBD2 (6 bases). The germline V gene encodes CDR1 LNHDA and CDR2 SQIVND (reference sequence). This CDR3 region has 15 residues. Trimming removed 4 bases at V and 4 bases at J, with 15 bases between. CDR3 amino acids: CASSNREILPDTQYF. Here the CDR3 DNA reads TGTGCCAGTAGTAACCGGGAGATTCTCCCAGATACGCAGTATTTT.

V and J are TRBV14 and TRBJ2-7, with D tentatively TRBD1 (6 bases). Germline V gene data show CDR1 as SGHDN and CDR2 as FVKESK. Trimming cost V 4 bases and J 1 base, with 14 bases left between them. The length of the CDR3 is 15 residues. CDR3 sequence: CASSPLTGRSYEQYF. As DNA, the CDR3 is TGTGCCAGCAGCCCATTGACAGGACGTTCCTACGAGCAGTACTTC.

The rearrangement uses TRBV28 and TRBJ2-3, with TRBD2 matching over 8 bases. CDR1 MDHEN and CDR2 SYDVKM come from the germline V gene. The CDR3 runs to 16 residues. J was trimmed by 2 bases and V by 3 bases; bases with no gene match: 7. CDR3 in DNA: TGTGCCAGCAGTTTTACCGGACTAGCAACCACAGATACGCAGTATTTT. It codes for CASSFTGLATTDTQYF.